One and the same sample provided the 18 T cell receptor beta chains below, sequenced in a study of T cell responses to AZD1222 COVID-19 vaccine. Repertoires were generated with immunoSEQ multiplex PCR, while TCRdb's copy carries only in-frame clones and drops some. The sample holds 95,000 to 150,000 clones, approximately 94% seen once. Sequencing was performed on peripheral blood, taken 28 days after the second AZD1222 dose. These receptors originate from an adult who received the AZD1222 COVID-19 vaccine.

Only one count was recorded for this clone. The chain recombines TRBV6-1 with TRBJ1-1; TRBD1 is a possible D gene (5 bases). CDR1 MNHNS and CDR2 SASEGT come from the germline V gene. V lost 3 bases, J lost 11 bases, and 13 bases lay in between. This CDR3 is 12 amino acids long. This CDR3 is CASSEQGLGAFF. For the CDR3, the DNA is TGTGCCAGCAGTGAGCAGGGTCTCGGGGCTTTCTTT.

This clone was picked up a small number of times. The chain couples TRBV7-2 to TRBJ1-3; D is unresolved. This CDR3 spans 15 amino acids. Germline loops: CDR1 SGHTA, CDR2 FQGNSA. Trimming stripped 3 bases from V and 0 bases from J, with 9 bases between. CDR3 coding DNA: TGTGCCAGCAGCTTCCTCGGGCACTCTGGAAACACCATATATTTT. Translation: CASSFLGHSGNTIYF.

The chain carries TRBV21-1 and TRBJ1-4. TRBV21-1 is a pseudogene segment. This CDR3 has 16 residues. As DNA, the CDR3 is TGTGCCAGCAGCAAAGGTACGAGGACAACTAATGAAAAACTGTTTTTT. Translating gives CASSKGTRTTNEKLFF.

V usage is TRBV18 and J usage is TRBJ2-5; D not resolved. This CDR3 contains 12 residues. V was cut by 2 bases and J by 13 bases, with 14 bases left in between. CDR1 KGHSH and CDR2 LQKENI come from the germline V gene. The CDR3 DNA reads as TGTGCCAGCTCACCAGAGGTCCAGGATCGGTACTTC. Its translation: CASSPEVQDRYF. The variable domain in full, completed from reference TRBV18 and TRBJ2-5, reads NAGVMQNPRHLVRRRGQEARLRCSPMKGHSHVYWYRQLPEEGLKFMVYLQKENIIDESGMPKERFSAEFPKEGPSILRIQQVVRGDSAAYFCASSPEVQDRYFGPGTRLLVL.

The V and J genes are TRBV2 and TRBJ1-1; D unclear. Germline-derived CDR1 and CDR2 are SNHLY and FYNNEI. The CDR3 is 13 residues long. V was trimmed by 6 bases and J by 1 base, leaving 9 bases between them. CDR3 region: CASRISGNTEAFF. DNA of the CDR3: TGTGCCAGCAGAATCTCCGGGAACACTGAAGCTTTCTTT.

V usage is TRBV4-3 and J usage is TRBJ2-3; D unclear. Germline CDR1 is LGHNA and CDR2 is YSLEER. The CDR3 length is 14 residues. The V and J ends lost 0 bases and 14 bases respectively, with 18 bases between them. This chain's CDR3 is CASSQDLAAPQPYF. The CDR3, as DNA: TGCGCCAGCAGCCAAGATCTGGCGGCCCCCCAACCGTATTTT.

The rearrangement uses TRBV30 and TRBJ1-4; the D is unclear. CDR1 GTSNPN and CDR2 SVGIG come from the germline V gene (reference sequence). Between the trimmed V and J ends, which lost 1 base and 1 base, there was a span of 4 bases. The CDR3 length is 13 residues. This CDR3 is CAWSGITNEKLFF. CDR3 nucleotide sequence: TGTGCCTGGAGTGGTATAACTAATGAAAAACTGTTTTTT.

This clone was seen just once. This chain links TRBV7-2 with TRBJ1-2; D gene unclear. From germline, CDR1 is SGHTA and CDR2 FQGNSA. The CDR3 is made up of 15 amino acids. The ends were cut back, 1 base at V and 3 bases at J, with 12 bases in the middle. The CDR3, as DNA: TGTGCCAGCAGCTTAGTGGAGCGGTTAGACTATGGCTACACCTTC. Protein product: CASSLVERLDYGYTF. Full variable domain (missing parts from reference TRBV7-2 and TRBJ1-2): GAGVSQSPSNKVTEKGKDVELRCDPISGHTALYWYRQSLGQGLEFLIYFQGNSAPDKSGLPSDRFSAERTGGSVSTLTIQRTQQEDSAVYLCASSLVERLDYGYTFGSGTRLTVV.

The genes are TRBV29-1 and TRBJ2-2; D is undetermined. Germline CDR1 reads SQVTM; CDR2 reads ANQGSEA. The V end lost 3 bases, the J end lost 1 base, and 12 bases lay between the germline ends. This CDR3 comprises 15 residues. This CDR3 is CSVEFGYRNTGELFF. DNA of the CDR3: TGCAGCGTTGAGTTCGGGTATCGGAACACCGGGGAGCTGTTTTTT.

V gene TRBV6-2 or TRBV6-3 combines with J gene TRBJ2-3; TRBD1 or TRBD2 may be the D gene (5 bases each). This CDR3 region has 13 residues. Trimming shortened V by 5 bases and J by 4 bases, and 10 bases separated the two germline ends. The V gene's germline CDR1 is MNHEY and CDR2 SVGEGT. The CDR3 here is CASSGGRADTQYF. The CDR3 coding sequence is TGTGCCAGCAGTGGGGGTCGGGCAGATACGCAGTATTTT.

This clone has only one observation. V usage is TRBV3-1 (or the pseudogene TRBV3-2) and J usage is TRBJ2-1, with 9 bases lining up with TRBD2. The CDR3 extends over 15 amino acids. Germline V CDR1 and CDR2: LGHDT, YNNKEL (reference sequence). Unmatched junction bases numbered 5, after V lost 1 base and J lost 7 bases. The CDR3 loop reads CASSQVSSGDNEQFF. In DNA form, the CDR3 reads TGTGCCAGCAGCCAAGTTTCTAGCGGGGATAATGAGCAGTTCTTC.

The chain recombines TRBV28 with TRBJ1-1; D not resolved. Germline CDR1 MDHEN, CDR2 SYDVKM. The CDR3 has 16 residues. With 6 bases removed from V and 3 bases from J, the gap between germline ends came to 20 bases. The CDR3 sequence is CASSLTHLLRDTEAFF. CDR3 DNA sequence: TGTGCCAGCAGCTTAACCCACTTACTTCGGGACACTGAAGCTTTCTTT.

This chain uses TRBV12-3 or TRBV12-4 with TRBJ2-5; D might be TRBD1 (5 bases). The CDR3 loop spans 11 amino acids. Trimming cost V 5 bases and J 4 bases, with 5 bases left between them. CDR3 DNA sequence: TGTGCCAGCAGTAGGGGAGAGACCCAGTACTTC. As protein: CASSRGETQYF.

The V and J genes are TRBV11-2 and TRBJ2-7; 7 bases fit TRBD2. The CDR3 totals 14 residues. V dropped 1 base and J dropped 2; count of bases not matched to a gene: 2. Germline V gene lookup returns CDR1 SGHAT and CDR2 FQNNGV. CDR3 loop: CASSLGAGTYEQYF. In nucleotides, the CDR3 is TGTGCCAGCAGCTTAGGAGCGGGAACCTACGAGCAGTACTTC.

The chain is built from TRBV7-2 and TRBJ2-2; D unclear. V shed 1 base and J shed 4 bases, with 16 bases lying between them. Germline V gene data show CDR1 as SGHTA and CDR2 as FQGNSA. The CDR3 is made up of 17 amino acids. CDR3 residues: CASSLVWSLGLTGELFF. The DNA for the CDR3 is TGTGCCAGCAGCTTAGTGTGGTCTCTCGGTCTCACCGGGGAGCTGTTTTTT.

The chain combines TRBV27 with TRBJ1-4, with 7 bases fitting TRBD1. V gave up 6 bases and J gave up 7 bases; unmatched junction bases: 8. Germline V gene lookup returns CDR1 MNHEY and CDR2 SMNVEV (reference sequence). The CDR3 runs to 14 residues. CDR3 coding DNA: TGTGCCAGCAGCAACAGGGGAATCGGTGAAAAACTGTTTTTT. Protein product: CASSNRGIGEKLFF.

The V and J genes are TRBV7-9 and TRBJ1-1; unclear D gene. The V and J ends lost 6 bases and 3 bases respectively, with 11 bases between them. The germline V gene encodes CDR1 SEHNR and CDR2 FQNEAQ (reference sequence). This CDR3 is built from 13 residues. The DNA for the CDR3 is TGTGCCAGCAGACAGTTTCAGGACACTGAAGCTTTCTTT. Amino acid sequence: CASRQFQDTEAFF.

This clone showed up just once. The V gene is TRBV14, the J gene TRBJ1-1; 8 bases map to TRBD1. This CDR3 spans 18 amino acids. From germline, CDR1 is SGHDN and CDR2 FVKESK. Germline trimming cut 0 bases from V and 5 bases from J; bases unmatched to any gene: 14. Written as DNA, the CDR3 is TGTGCCAGCAGCCAAGATCCCCTCATTCGGACAGGGAGAACTGAAGCTTTCTTT. It yields the protein CASSQDPLIRTGRTEAFF.